Below, 18 T cell receptor beta chains from the same sample are listed, as sequenced in a study of blood T cell repertoires in COVID-19 (dated by TCRdb to 2020 to 2022). The protocol used for the library was the immunoSEQ multiplex PCR assay. TCRdb retrieved this table from immuneACCESS and kept in-frame rearrangements only. Not all clones are present; in checked studies, unresolved V genes account for under half, and no reason is known for the remainder. The table for this sample lists approximately 220,000 clones; roughly 90% of them were counted only once. Roughly 4% of the sample is held by the ten biggest clonotypes. The sequencing sample was made of PBMCs or T cells enriched from blood (not recorded which). These receptors were obtained from a woman in her 30s with acute COVID-19.

The chain is built from TRBV30 and TRBJ1-2; unclear D gene. The CDR3 runs 14 residues. Trimming pared 0 bases from V and 4 bases from J, leaving 12 bases between. In germline, CDR1 is GTSNPN, CDR2 SVGIG (reference sequence). In nucleotides, the CDR3 is TGTGCCTGGAGTGTAGGAGGCCCTCTCTATGGCTACACCTTC. Protein sequence: CAWSVGGPLYGYTF.

This chain connects TRBV7-2 to TRBJ1-5; TRBD1 matches 7 bases. CDR1 and CDR2 (germline): SGHTA, FQGNSA. This CDR3 comprises 15 residues. Trimming cost V 1 base and J 2 bases; bases outside gene matches: 2. The DNA of the CDR3 is TGTGCCAGCAGCTTAGTAGGGGGCGGCAATCAGCCCCAGCATTTT. It encodes CASSLVGGGNQPQHF. Full variable domain (missing parts from reference TRBV7-2 and TRBJ1-5): GAGVSQSPSNKVTEKGKDVELRCDPISGHTALYWYRQSLGQGLEFLIYFQGNSAPDKSGLPSDRFSAERTGGSVSTLTIQRTQQEDSAVYLCASSLVGGGNQPQHFGDGTRLSIL.

V gene TRBV4-1 combines with J gene TRBJ1-2, with 7 positions matching TRBD1. The CDR3 spans 13 residues. Trimming removed 5 bases from V and 2 bases from J; junction bases left unmatched: 2. Germline V gene lookup returns CDR1 MGHRA and CDR2 YSYEKL. The CDR3 spells CASSLGQNYGYTF. CDR3 nucleotides: TGCGCCAGCAGCTTGGGACAGAACTATGGCTACACCTTC.

The rearrangement joins TRBV5-5 to TRBJ1-3, with D possibly matching TRBD1 (5 bases). The germline V gene encodes CDR1 SGHKS and CDR2 YYEKEE (reference sequence). The CDR3 consists of 14 residues. V was pared by 3 bases and J by 0 bases, with 7 bases between. CDR3 DNA sequence: TGTGCCAGCAGCTCTCAGGGCTCTGGAAACACCATATATTTT. Residues: CASSSQGSGNTIYF. Using reference TRBV5-5 and TRBJ1-3 for the parts outside the CDR3, the full variable domain is DAGVTQSPTHLIKTRGQQVTLRCSPISGHKSVSWYQQVLGQGPQFIFQYYEKEERGRGNFPDRFSARQFPNYSSELNVNALLLGDSALYLCASSSQGSGNTIYFGEGSWLTVV.

The CDR3, as DNA: TGTGCCAGCAGCAGCTTAGGCAGGTTGAATCAGCCCCAGCATTTT. Amino acid sequence: CASSSLGRLNQPQHF. The rearrangement uses TRBV7-9 and TRBJ1-5; D is unclear. This CDR3 has 15 residues. CDR1 is SEHNR, CDR2 FQNEAQ, per germline (reference sequence). Trimming left V 5 bases short and J 4 bases short, with 15 bases between.

The CDR3 DNA reads as TGTGCCAGCAGTTTCGACAGATATGGCTACACCTTC. Protein sequence: CASSFDRYGYTF. V is TRBV6-5 and J is TRBJ1-2, with D tentatively TRBD1 (5 bases). The CDR3 consists of 12 residues. Germline V gene lookup returns CDR1 MNHEY and CDR2 SVGAGI. Trimming took off 4 bases at V and 5 bases at J, with 8 bases between the two ends.

This clone was observed a single time. The V call is TRBV29-1, the J call TRBJ2-3, with a possible D match to TRBD1 (5 bases). V lost 5 bases and J 1 base, leaving 16 bases between the germline ends. Looked up from germline, CDR1 is SQVTM and CDR2 is ANQGSEA. There are 15 residues in the CDR3. The CDR3 coding sequence is TGCAGCGTTTTCGCCCAGGGTAGGGGCACAGATACGCAGTATTTT. Residues: CSVFAQGRGTDTQYF.

The rearrangement links TRBV2 to TRBJ1-5; 8 bases are shared with TRBD1. Germline values: CDR1 SNHLY, CDR2 FYNNEI. The trim removed 11 bases at V and 2 bases at J, leaving 5 bases unmatched. The CDR3 has 13 residues. The CDR3 loop is CAGQGSGNQPQHF. The DNA of the CDR3 is TGTGCCGGACAGGGTAGTGGCAATCAGCCCCAGCATTTT. Variable domain in full (rest from reference TRBV2 and TRBJ1-5): EPEVTQTPSHQVTQMGQEVILRCVPISNHLYFYWYRQILGQKVEFLVSFYNNEISEKSEIFDDQFSVERPDGSNFTLKIRSTKLEDSAMYFCAGQGSGNQPQHFGDGTRLSIL.

This chain uses TRBV9 with TRBJ1-2; TRBD1 is a possible D gene (5 bases). CDR3 size: 14 residues. The V end lost 0 bases, the J end lost 3 bases, and 9 bases lay between the germline ends. The germline V gene encodes CDR1 SGDLS and CDR2 YYNGEE. CDR3 loop: CASSVAGRDYGYTF. In DNA form, the CDR3 reads TGTGCCAGCAGCGTAGCGGGCAGGGACTATGGCTACACCTTC.

This clone showed up just a few times. The chain uses TRBV28 and TRBJ1-1; D might be TRBD1 (5 bases). This CDR3 contains 18 residues. Between the trimmed V and J ends, which lost 3 bases and 6 bases, there was a span of 26 bases. The germline CDR1 and CDR2 sequences are MDHEN and SYDVKM. The CDR3 region has the DNA TGTGCCAGCAGTTTCCCGGGGGGGACCCACGCCGTCATCGCTGAAGCTTTCTTT. Translated, it gives CASSFPGGTHAVIAEAFF.

The chain employs TRBV18 and TRBJ2-5, with 8 bases lining up with TRBD2. CDR3 length equals 15 residues. V shed 3 bases, J shed 1 base, and the junction held 4 bases outside the gene matches. Germline CDR1 KGHSH, CDR2 LQKENI. The CDR3 here is CASSPVAGFQETQYF. CDR3 sequence (DNA): TGTGCCAGCTCACCGGTAGCGGGGTTCCAAGAGACCCAGTACTTC.

V usage is TRBV10-1 and J usage is TRBJ2-1, with a weak D call TRBD1 (5 bases). The CDR3 consists of 14 residues. In germline, CDR1 is WNHNN, CDR2 SYGVQD (reference sequence). V lost 3 bases and J 8 bases, leaving 14 bases between the germline ends. The CDR3 is CASSDLQGVDEQFF. The CDR3 DNA sequence: TGCGCCAGCAGTGATCTTCAGGGTGTGGATGAGCAGTTCTTC.

The V and J genes are TRBV7-2 and TRBJ1-4, with D possibly TRBD1 on 6 matching bases. Germline values: CDR1 SGHTA, CDR2 FQGNSA. Trimming took off 1 base at V and 8 bases at J, with 8 bases between the two ends. This CDR3 comprises 13 residues. The DNA for the CDR3 is TGTGCCAGCAGCTTAGGACAGGACGAAAAACTGTTTTTT. It is translated as CASSLGQDEKLFF.

Here the CDR3 reads CSVEDQRAGLYNEQFF. In DNA, the CDR3 is TGCAGCGTTGAAGATCAAAGGGCGGGGCTGTACAATGAGCAGTTCTTC. The chain is built from TRBV29-1 and TRBJ2-1, with a tentative D call TRBD2 (6 bases). This CDR3 comprises 16 residues. Germline CDR1 reads SQVTM; CDR2 reads ANQGSEA. Trimming shortened V by 0 bases and J by 4 bases, and 16 bases separated the two germline ends.

The V call is TRBV19, the J call TRBJ1-1, with 8 bases that match TRBD1. The germline V gene encodes CDR1 LNHDA and CDR2 SQIVND (reference sequence). Losses at the gene ends were 7 bases for V and 0 bases for J; bases not matched to a gene: 4. CDR3 length: 14 amino acids. This CDR3 is CASTTQGVNTEAFF. DNA for the CDR3: TGTGCCAGTACCACACAGGGGGTGAACACTGAAGCTTTCTTT.

The gene calls are TRBV5-8 and TRBJ1-3; D uncertain. The germline V and J ends were trimmed by 4 bases and 4 bases, with 15 bases remaining between them. Germline CDR1 reads SGHTS; CDR2 reads YDEGEE. CDR3 length: 15 residues. CDR3 nucleotides: TGTGCCAGCAGCCAAAACGGGAGAACCGGAAACACCATATATTTT. Encoded protein: CASSQNGRTGNTIYF.

The rearrangement links TRBV30 to TRBJ2-2, with 8 bases identical to TRBD1. This CDR3 has 13 amino acids. V trimming: 5 bases; J trimming: 5 bases; junction bases outside the gene matches: 4. Germline assignment: CDR1 GTSNPN and CDR2 SVGIG (reference sequence). CDR3 coding DNA: TGTGCCTGGTCCAGGGGGCCGACCGGGGAGCTGTTTTTT. It yields the protein CAWSRGPTGELFF. The variable domain in full, completed from reference TRBV30 and TRBJ2-2, reads SQTIHQWPATLVQPVGSPLSLECTVEGTSNPNLYWYRQAAGRGLQLLFYSVGIGQISSEVPQNLSASRPQDRQFILSSKKLLLSDSGFYLCAWSRGPTGELFFGEGSRLTVL.

The chain has TRBV11-3 and TRBJ2-7; 7 bases are shared with TRBD1. Losses at the gene ends were 1 base for V and 4 bases for J; bases not matched to a gene: 4. Per the germline V gene, CDR1 is SGHNT and CDR2 is YENEEA. The CDR3 contains 14 residues. DNA for the CDR3: TGTGCCAGCAGCTTAGGGACAGGACATTACGAGCAGTACTTC. It translates to CASSLGTGHYEQYF.